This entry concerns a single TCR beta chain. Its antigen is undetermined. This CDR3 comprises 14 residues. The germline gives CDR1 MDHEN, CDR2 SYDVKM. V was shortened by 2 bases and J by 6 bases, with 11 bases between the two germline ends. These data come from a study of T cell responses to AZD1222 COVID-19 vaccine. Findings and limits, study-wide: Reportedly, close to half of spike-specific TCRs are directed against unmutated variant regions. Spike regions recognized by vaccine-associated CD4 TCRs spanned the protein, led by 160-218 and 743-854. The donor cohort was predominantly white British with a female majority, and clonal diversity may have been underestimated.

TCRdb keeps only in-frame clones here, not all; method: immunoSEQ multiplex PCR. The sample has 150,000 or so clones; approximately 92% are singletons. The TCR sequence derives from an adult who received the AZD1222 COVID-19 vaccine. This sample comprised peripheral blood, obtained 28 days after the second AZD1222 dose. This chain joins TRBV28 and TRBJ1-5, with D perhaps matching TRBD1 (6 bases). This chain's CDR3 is CASSLAGGVQPQHF. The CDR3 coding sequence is TGTGCCAGCAGTTTAGCTGGGGGCGTTCAGCCCCAGCATTTT.